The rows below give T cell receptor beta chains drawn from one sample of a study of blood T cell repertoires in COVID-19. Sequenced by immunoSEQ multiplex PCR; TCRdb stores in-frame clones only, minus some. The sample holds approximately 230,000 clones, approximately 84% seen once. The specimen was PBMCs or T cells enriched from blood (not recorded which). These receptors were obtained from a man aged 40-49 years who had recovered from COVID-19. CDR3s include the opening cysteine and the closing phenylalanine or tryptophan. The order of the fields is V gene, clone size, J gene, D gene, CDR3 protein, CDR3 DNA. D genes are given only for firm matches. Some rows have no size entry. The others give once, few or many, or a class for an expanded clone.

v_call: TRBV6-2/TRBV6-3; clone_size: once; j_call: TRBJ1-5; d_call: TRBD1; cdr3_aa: CASRPTGGGQPQHF; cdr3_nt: TGTGCCAGCCGCCCGACAGGGGGAGGACAGCCCCAGCATTTT
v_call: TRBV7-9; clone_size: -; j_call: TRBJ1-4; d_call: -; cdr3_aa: CASSSTGSTNEKLFF; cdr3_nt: TGTGCCAGCAGCTCCACAGGGTCAACTAATGAAAAACTGTTTTTT
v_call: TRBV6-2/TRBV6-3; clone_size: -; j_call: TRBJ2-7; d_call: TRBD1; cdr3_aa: CASSIIRGIPLYEQYF; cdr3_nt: TGTGCCAGCAGTATTATCAGGGGGATTCCCCTCTACGAGCAGTACTTC
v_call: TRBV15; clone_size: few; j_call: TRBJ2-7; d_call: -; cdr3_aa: CAQYLRGWSYEQYF; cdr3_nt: TGTGCCCAGTACCTCAGGGGCTGGTCCTACGAGCAGTACTTC
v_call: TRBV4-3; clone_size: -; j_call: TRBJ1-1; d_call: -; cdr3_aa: CASSQGRQDTEAFF; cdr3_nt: TGCGCCAGCAGCCAGGGTCGACAAGACACTGAAGCTTTCTTT
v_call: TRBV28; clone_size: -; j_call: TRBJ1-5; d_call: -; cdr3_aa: CASSFWQGGNQPQHF; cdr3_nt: TGTGCCAGCAGTTTTTGGCAGGGAGGAAACCAGCCCCAGCATTTT
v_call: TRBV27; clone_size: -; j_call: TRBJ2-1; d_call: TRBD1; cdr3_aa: CASSDTATGVQQFF; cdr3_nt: TGTGCCAGCAGTGATACCGCGACAGGGGTTCAGCAGTTCTTC
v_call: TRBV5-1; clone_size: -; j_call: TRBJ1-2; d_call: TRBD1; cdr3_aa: CASSWDRPNYGYTF; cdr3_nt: TGCGCCAGCAGCTGGGACAGGCCTAACTATGGCTACACCTTC
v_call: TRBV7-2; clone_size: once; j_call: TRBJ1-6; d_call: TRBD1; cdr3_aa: CASSARDRVSPLHF; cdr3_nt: TGTGCCAGCAGCGCCCGGGACAGGGTTTCACCCCTCCACTTT
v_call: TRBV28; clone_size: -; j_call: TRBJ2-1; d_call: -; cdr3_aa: CASSSRQGAGLAGDEQFF; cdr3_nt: TGTGCCAGCAGCTCGAGACAGGGGGCAGGGCTAGCGGGAGATGAGCAGTTCTTC
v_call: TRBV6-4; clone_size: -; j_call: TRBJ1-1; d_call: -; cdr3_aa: CASSEQENTEAFF; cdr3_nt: TGTGCCAGCAGCGAACAGGAAAACACTGAAGCTTTCTTT
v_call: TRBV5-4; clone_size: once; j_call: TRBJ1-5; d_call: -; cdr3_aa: CASSLGGQASNQPQHF; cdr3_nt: TGTGCCAGCAGCTTGGGGGGGCAGGCCAGCAATCAGCCCCAGCATTTT
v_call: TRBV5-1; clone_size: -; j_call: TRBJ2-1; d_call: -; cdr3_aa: CASSLDRNDEQFF; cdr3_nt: TGCGCCAGCAGCTTGGACAGGAACGATGAGCAGTTCTTC
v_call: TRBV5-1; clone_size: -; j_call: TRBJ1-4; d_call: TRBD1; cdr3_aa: CASSGTGFNEKLFF; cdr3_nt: TGCGCCAGCTCGGGGACAGGCTTTAATGAAAAACTGTTTTTT
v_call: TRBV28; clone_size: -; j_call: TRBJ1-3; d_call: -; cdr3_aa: CASYRAISGNTIYF; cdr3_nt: TGTGCCAGCTACAGGGCCATCTCTGGAAACACCATATATTTT
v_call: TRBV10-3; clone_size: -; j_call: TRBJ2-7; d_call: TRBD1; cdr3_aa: CALGTSQRDRAYEQYF; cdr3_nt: TGTGCCCTGGGTACCAGCCAGCGGGACAGGGCCTACGAGCAGTACTTC
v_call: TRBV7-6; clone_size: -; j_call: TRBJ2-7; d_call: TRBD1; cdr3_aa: CASSLAGQGLYEQYF; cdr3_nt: TGTGCCAGCAGCTTAGCGGGACAGGGACTCTACGAGCAGTACTTC
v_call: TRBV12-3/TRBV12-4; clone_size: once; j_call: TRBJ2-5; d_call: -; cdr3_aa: CASSLFRETQYF; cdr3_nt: TGTGCCAGCAGTTTATTTCGTGAGACCCAGTACTTC
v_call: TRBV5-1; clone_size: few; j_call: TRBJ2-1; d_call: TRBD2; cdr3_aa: CASSLREGLNEQFF; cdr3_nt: TGCGCCAGCAGCTTGCGGGAGGGCTTAAATGAGCAGTTCTTC
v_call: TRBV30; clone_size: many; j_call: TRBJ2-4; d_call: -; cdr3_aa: CAWSVPGIAKNIQYF; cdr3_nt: TGTGCCTGGAGTGTACCCGGGATAGCCAAAAACATTCAGTACTTC
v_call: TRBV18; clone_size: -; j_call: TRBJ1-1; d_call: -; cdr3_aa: CASTASGVSRIEAFF; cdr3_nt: TGTGCCAGCACAGCATCAGGGGTTAGCAGGATCGAAGCTTTCTTT
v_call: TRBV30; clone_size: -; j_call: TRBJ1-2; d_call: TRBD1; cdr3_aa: CAWSTTGTGYYGYTF; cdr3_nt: TGTGCCTGGAGTACTACCGGGACAGGGTACTATGGCTACACCTTC
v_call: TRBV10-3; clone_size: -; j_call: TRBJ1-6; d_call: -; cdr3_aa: CAITVAENSPLHF; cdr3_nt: TGTGCCATCACGGTAGCGGAGAATTCACCCCTCCACTTT
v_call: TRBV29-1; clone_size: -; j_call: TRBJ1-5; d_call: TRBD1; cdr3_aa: CSVAWAGGDQPQHF; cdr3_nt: TGCAGCGTTGCCTGGGCAGGGGGTGACCAGCCCCAGCATTTT
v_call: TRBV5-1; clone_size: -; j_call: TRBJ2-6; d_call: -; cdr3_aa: CASSLAAGSGANVLTF; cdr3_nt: TGCGCCAGCAGCTTGGCTGCGGGCTCTGGGGCCAACGTCCTGACTTTC
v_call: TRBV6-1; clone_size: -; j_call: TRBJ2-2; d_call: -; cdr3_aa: CASSDRFTGELFF; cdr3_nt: TGTGCCAGCAGTGATCGGTTTACCGGGGAGCTGTTTTTT
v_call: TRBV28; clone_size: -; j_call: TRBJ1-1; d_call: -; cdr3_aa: CASTIRVGGSTEAFF; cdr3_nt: TGTGCCAGCACCATCCGGGTGGGGGGTAGCACTGAAGCTTTCTTT
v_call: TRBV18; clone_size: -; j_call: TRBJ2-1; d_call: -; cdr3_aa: CASSLQASSYNEQFF; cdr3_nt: TGTGCCAGCTCACTACAGGCAAGCTCCTACAATGAGCAGTTCTTC
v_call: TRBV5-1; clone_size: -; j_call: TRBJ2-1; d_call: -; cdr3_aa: CASSSGLSSYNEQFF; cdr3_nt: TGCGCCAGCAGTTCCGGACTCTCCTCCTACAATGAGCAGTTCTTC
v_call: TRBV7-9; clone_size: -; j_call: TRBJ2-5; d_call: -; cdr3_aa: CASSLLETQYF; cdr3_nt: TGTGCCAGCAGCCTTCTAGAGACCCAGTACTTC
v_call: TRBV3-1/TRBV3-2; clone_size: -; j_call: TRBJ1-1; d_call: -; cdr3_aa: CASSPPRGIWNTEAFF; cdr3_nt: TGTGCCAGCAGCCCGCCACGGGGAATCTGGAACACTGAAGCTTTCTTT
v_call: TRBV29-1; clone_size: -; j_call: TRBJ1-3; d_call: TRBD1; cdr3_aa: CSVVGGTGSISGNTIYF; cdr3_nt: TGCAGCGTGGTTGGGGGGACAGGATCGATCTCTGGAAACACCATATATTTT